The clone carrying this T cell receptor beta chain appeared a single time. The antigen is not known. The sample belongs to a study of T cell responses to AZD1222 COVID-19 vaccine. Overall study results and limits: Clonal diversity may have been underestimated in mostly white British donors. Baseline seropositivity characterized only a handful of AZD1222 recipients.

Using immunoSEQ multiplex PCR, the repertoire was profiled, and TCRdb retains in-frame clones only, with some absent. The table shows about 150,000 clones, with around 87% occurring only once. With 5 bases removed from V and 1 base from J, the gap between germline ends came to 12 bases. The CDR3 has 15 amino acids. Germline CDR1 and CDR2: SGHVS and FNYEAQ. The receptor comes from an adult who received the AZD1222 COVID-19 vaccine. This specimen consisted of peripheral blood, obtained 28 days after the second AZD1222 dose. The chain uses TRBV7-6 and TRBJ2-1; unclear D gene. The CDR3 loop reads CASSPSPESYNEQFF. CDR3 nucleotide sequence: TGTGCCAGCAGCCCCTCTCCGGAGTCCTACAATGAGCAGTTCTTC.